Below are 5 T cell receptor beta chains sequenced from a single sample in a study of cytomegalovirus exposure and HLA in healthy donors. Primers included in the PCR were 60 Vbeta and 13 Jbeta primers. Sequenced by immunoSEQ multiplex PCR; TCRdb stores in-frame clones only, minus some. The sample lists around 140,000 clones, approximately 87% occurring once. The sequencing sample was made of PBMCs. The receptor source for this set is a woman under 40 in good health and CMV-seronegative.

The V gene is TRBV4-3, the J gene TRBJ2-1; 12 nucleotides line up with TRBD2. The CDR3 sequence is 15 residues long. The junction had 3 bases not matched to a gene; V was cut back by 5 bases and J by 4 bases. CDR1 is LGHNA, CDR2 YSLEER, per germline. CDR3 amino acids: CASSELAGGYNEQFF. The DNA for the CDR3 is TGCGCCAGCAGCGAACTAGCGGGGGGATACAATGAGCAGTTCTTC.

This rearrangement joins TRBV5-6 to TRBJ2-3; D not resolved. Trimming pared 1 base from V and 0 bases from J, leaving 9 bases between. The CDR3 is 15 residues long. Germline V gene data show CDR1 as SGHDT and CDR2 as YYEEEE. The DNA for the CDR3 is TGTGCCAGCAGCTTGAGGTCAGGCAGCACAGATACGCAGTATTTT. It specifies CASSLRSGSTDTQYF. The full variable domain, rest sourced from reference TRBV5-6 and TRBJ2-3, is DAGVTQSPTHLIKTRGQQVTLRCSPKSGHDTVSWYQQALGQGPQFIFQYYEEEERQRGNFPDRFSGHQFPNYSSELNVNALLLGDSALYLCASSLRSGSTDTQYFGPGTRLTVL.

The chain combines TRBV4-3 with TRBJ1-1; 9 positions agree with TRBD1. Germline V CDR1 and CDR2: LGHNA, YSLEER. The V and J ends lost 0 bases and 4 bases, in that order; junction bases with no gene match: 3. The CDR3 loop spans 15 amino acids. This CDR3 is CASSQDTGGGTEAFF. CDR3 in DNA: TGCGCCAGCAGCCAAGATACAGGGGGCGGCACTGAAGCTTTCTTT.

This chain connects TRBV6-6 to TRBJ2-5; D is unclear. Germline CDR1 MNHNY, CDR2 SVGAGI (reference sequence). Trimming took off 2 bases at V and 5 bases at J, with 9 bases between the two ends. The CDR3 has 13 residues. CDR3 DNA sequence: TGTGCCAGCAGTTACAGGCTAGTTGAGACCCAGTACTTC. Translation gives CASSYRLVETQYF.

The V gene is TRBV6-6, the J gene TRBJ2-7, with 9 nucleotides matching TRBD1. The CDR3 is made up of 15 amino acids. V trimming: 6 bases; J trimming: 9 bases; junction bases outside the gene matches: 15. Looked up from germline, CDR1 is MNHNY and CDR2 is SVGAGI (reference sequence). The CDR3 here is CASSAPGTGKFGQYF. The CDR3 DNA reads TGTGCCAGCAGCGCCCCCGGGACAGGGAAATTTGGGCAGTACTTC.